This T cell receptor beta chain was found in a study of cytomegalovirus exposure and HLA in healthy donors. The PCR had 60 Vbeta and 13 Jbeta primers. Using immunoSEQ multiplex PCR, the repertoire was profiled, and TCRdb retains in-frame clones only, with some absent. The data contain 100,000 or so clones, 65% to 85% of them singletons. Germline V gene lookup returns CDR1 SNHLY and CDR2 FYNNEI. V gave up 8 bases and J gave up 3 bases, with 16 bases separating them. The CDR3 runs to 14 residues. This receptor was obtained from a man over 45 in good health and CMV-seronegative. The chain recombines TRBV2 with TRBJ1-1, with D tentatively TRBD1 (5 bases). Sequenced material: PBMCs. The DNA for the CDR3 is TGTGCCAGCGGCGTCGCCGGGGGTTACACTGAAGCTTTCTTT. It codes for CASGVAGGYTEAFF.